This T cell receptor beta chain derives from a study of a mutant IDH1 vaccine in newly diagnosed glioma. For the study at large: Vaccines began 4-6 weeks after radiotherapy alone, or with temozolomide cycles. Beforehand, treatment had been radiotherapy, temozolomide, or both; the majority received both.

CDR3 size: 15 residues. From germline, CDR1 is SGHAT and CDR2 FQNNGV. The V end was cut by 7 bases, the J end by 0 bases, with 15 bases between. Comment on this clone: Its specificity is unknown.

Time point noted: week 35, safety follow-up. Each dose delivered 300 ug of mutant IDH1 20-mer peptide subcutaneously with imiquimod. Vaccinations, eight in total, occurred in weeks 1, 3, 5, 7, 11, 15, 19, 23. The repertoire was sequenced with immunoSEQ multiplex PCR; TCRdb's copy has only in-frame clones and lacks some. Of over 25,000 clones in the sample, 65% to 85% were seen once. The sample here was PBMCs, taken from a glioma patient whose treatment included an IDH1 peptide vaccine. This chain joins TRBV11-2 and TRBJ1-1, with D unclear. The clonotype was recovered from a woman in her thirties with glioma. Some clones in this sample may be carry-over from other donors' samples. CDR3 DNA: TGTGCCAGCACCTCTGGAGGGAGGGTGAACACTGAAGCTTTCTTT. This codes for CASTSGGRVNTEAFF.